A selection of T cell receptor beta chains follows, all from one sample in a study of CD8+CD57+ T cells in acquired aplastic anemia. TCRdb passed the reads through MiXCR, listing each CDR3 protein once. The sample has some 120,000 distinct CDR3 sequences; 48% are singletons. The sequencing input was sorted CD4+, CD8+, or CD8+CD57+ T cells (not recorded which) from PBMCs. The receptors here all came from a human donor in good health, serving as a control. Each CDR3 is given with its conserved first and last residue. Each record gives: V gene, D gene, J gene, clone size, CDR3 DNA, CDR3 protein. The D gene is left open where the match is weak. Some rows have no size entry. The others give once, few or many, or a class for an expanded clone.

>TRBV12-5|-|TRBJ1-3|many
TGTGCTAGTGGTCCCCAGGCGGTTGCAGCTGGAAACACCATATATTTT
CASGPQAVAAGNTIYF
>TRBV7-8|-|TRBJ1-1|many
TGTGCCAGCAGCTTAGATTCTCCTCGCACTGAAGCTTTCTTT
CASSLDSPRTEAFF
>TRBV5-6|-|TRBJ1-5|many
TGTGCCAGCAGCTTCGGGGACACCTATCAGCCCCAGCATTTT
CASSFGDTYQPQHF
>TRBV24-1|TRBD2|TRBJ2-1|many
TGTGCCACCAGTGACCCAAGCGGGAACGCCTACAATGAGCAGTTCTTC
CATSDPSGNAYNEQFF
>TRBV19|-|TRBJ2-5|-
TGTGCCAGTAGTATGGGCAGGTGGCAAGAGACCCAGTACTTC
CASSMGRWQETQYF
>TRBV29-1|-|TRBJ2-7|few
TGCAGCGTTGTCGAGGGAACCTACGAGCAGTACTTC
CSVVEGTYEQYF
>TRBV14|TRBD1|TRBJ1-1|many
TGTGCCAGCAGCCCGGGACAGCGAGGGGCTTTCTTT
CASSPGQRGAFF
>TRBV29-1|-|TRBJ1-4|medium-sized
TGCAGCATCCGGGACAATAATGAAAAACTGTTTTTT
CSIRDNNEKLFF
>TRBV2|-|TRBJ2-7|few
TGTGCCAGCATGTACGGGCGGAACGAGCAGTACTTC
CASMYGRNEQYF
>TRBV29-1|-|TRBJ1-1|once
TGCAGCGTGGATACTGATGAAGCTTTCTTT
CSVDTDEAFF
>TRBV7-8|-|TRBJ1-2|once
TGTGCCAGCAGCTTAATCGGGCAGGGTAGTGGCTACACCTTC
CASSLIGQGSGYTF
>TRBV6-1|-|TRBJ2-7|many
TGTGCCAGCAACACGGGGGGGACAGGGCAGAGTTACGAGCAGTACTTC
CASNTGGTGQSYEQYF
>TRBV2|-|TRBJ1-1|-
TGTGCCAGCAGGGGCGTGTGGGCGGCCACTGAAGCTTTCTTT
CASRGVWAATEAFF
>TRBV10-3|-|TRBJ2-5|-
TGTGCCATCAATGGGGGGGCCCGCCAAGAGACCCAGTACTTC
CAINGGARQETQYF
>TRBV20-1|TRBD1|TRBJ1-5|many
TGCAGTGCTAGCCCCATGGGGACAGGGGAGAATCAGCCCCAGCATTTT
CSASPMGTGENQPQHF
>TRBV5-1|TRBD1|TRBJ1-6|-
TGCGCCAGCAGCTTGGGGACAGGGGCGGGTTCACCCCTCCACTTT
CASSLGTGAGSPLHF
>TRBV5-1|-|TRBJ2-5|many
TGCGCCAGCAGCTTCAGGCAAAACCAAGAGACCCAGTACTTC
CASSFRQNQETQYF
>TRBV30|TRBD1|TRBJ2-7|once
TGTGCCTGGAGTTTAGGGACAGGACCCTACGAGCAGTACTTC
CAWSLGTGPYEQYF
>TRBV5-6|-|TRBJ2-7|once
TGTGCCAGCAGCCTGGACAGTACAACCTACGAGCAGTACTTC
CASSLDSTTYEQYF
>TRBV12-3/TRBV12-4|TRBD1|TRBJ2-1|few
TGTGCCAGCAGTCCTAGAGGACCCACTGGGACAGAGGATGGTGAGCAGTTCTTC
CASSPRGPTGTEDGEQFF
>TRBV20-1|-|TRBJ2-3|-
TGCAGTGCCAACGGGGGCAGCTCCGTAACAGACACGCAGTATTTT
CSANGGSSVTDTQYF
>TRBV6-4|TRBD2|TRBJ2-1|-
TGTGCCAGCAGTCGCCCATTCTCCCGGGGGGGGTTCTCCTACAATGAGCAGTTCTTC
CASSRPFSRGGFSYNEQFF